Sequencing of this T cell receptor (beta chain) was carried out in a study of T cell responses to AZD1222 COVID-19 vaccine. In regard to this clone: What it recognizes is unknown.

Clones were read by immunoSEQ multiplex PCR, and TCRdb kept only the in-frame ones, dropping some. The sample includes around 100,000 clones, about nine tenths of them seen just once. Study observations and caveats: Nearly half of spike-specific TCRs reportedly target variant regions that are unmutated in the B.1.351 and B.1.1.7 variants.

This CDR3 contains 13 residues. Germline trimming cut 3 bases from V and 6 bases from J; bases unmatched to any gene: 5. From germline, CDR1 is SGHTA and CDR2 FQGNSA. The TCR originated in an adult in good health. Material: peripheral blood, obtained on day 0 of AZD1222 vaccination. This rearrangement joins TRBV7-2 to TRBJ2-7, with TRBD2 matching 7 bases. The CDR3 protein is CASSLAGESEQYF. In DNA form, the CDR3 reads TGTGCCAGCAGCTTGGCGGGAGAAAGCGAGCAGTACTTC.